Presented here are 30 T cell receptor beta chains from one specimen sequenced in a study of post-analysis software for immune sequencing data. Study outcomes and limitations: When patients were compared with controls, four or five TRBV segments were more frequent, TRBV5-6, TRBV5-1 and TRBV20-1 among them.

No cognate antigen is known for these TCRs. Unique molecular identifiers featured in each of the TCR beta cDNA libraries. TCRdb reprocessed the PCR reads via MiXCR and lists one record per CDR3 protein. The sample shows around 500,000 distinct CDR3 sequences, roughly 34% of them seen only once. Sequenced: blood. These receptors were collected from a girl aged 2-17 years with multiple sclerosis.

The rearrangement joins TRBV5-1 to TRBJ2-7, with a weak D call TRBD1 (6 bases). The length of the CDR3 is 15 residues. CDR1 is SGHRS, CDR2 YFSETQ, per germline. Trimming pared 7 bases from V and 2 bases from J, leaving 19 bases between. Here the CDR3 DNA reads TGCGCCAGCGGGGAACCCGGGACACGGACCTACGAGCAGTACTTC. Its protein is CASGEPGTRTYEQYF.

This chain connects TRBV5-1 to TRBJ1-1; TRBD1 matches at 7 bases. V lost 0 bases and J lost 4; bases outside the gene matches: 12. CDR3 length equals 17 residues. Germline CDR1 SGHRS, CDR2 YFSETQ. CDR3 sequence: CASSLGDSLYEVTEAFF. CDR3 bases: TGCGCCAGCAGCTTGGGGGACAGTCTATATGAGGTCACTGAAGCTTTCTTT.

This clonotype occurred once. The genes are TRBV3-1 and TRBJ2-5; TRBD2 aligns across 12 bases. CDR1 is LGHDT, CDR2 YNNKEL, per germline (reference sequence). There are 18 residues in the CDR3. The trim removed 1 base at V and 4 bases at J, leaving 10 bases unmatched. CDR3 residues: CASSQGRPGLAGRETQYF. Here the CDR3 DNA reads TGTGCCAGCAGCCAAGGGCGACCCGGACTAGCGGGGCGAGAGACCCAGTACTTC.

This clonotype was recorded a few times. This chain connects TRBV20-1 to TRBJ2-5, with D perhaps TRBD1 (6 bases). V shed 6 bases and J shed 2 bases, with 16 bases lying between them. Germline CDR1 DFQATT, CDR2 SNEGSKA (reference sequence). The CDR3 is 14 residues long. As DNA, the CDR3 is TGCAGTGCCGCCCCAGGGGCCGGTCAAGAGACCCAGTACTTC. Its translation is CSAAPGAGQETQYF.

The chain couples TRBV12-3 or TRBV12-4 to TRBJ1-2; D may be TRBD1 (6 bases). The CDR3 spans 17 residues. Trimming left V 5 bases short and J 3 bases short, with 22 bases between. CDR3 DNA sequence: TGTGCCAGCAGTCTGCCCGTACCACAGGGTGGGTACTATGGCTACACCTTC. It translates to CASSLPVPQGGYYGYTF.

CDR3 nucleotide sequence: TGCAGTGCTAGGCGGCCAGCTACGAATGAGCAGTTCTTC. Protein: CSARRPATNEQFF. V usage is TRBV20-1 and J usage is TRBJ2-1; no reliable D call. The V end lost 3 bases, the J end lost 7 bases, and 13 bases lay between the germline ends. Germline assignment: CDR1 DFQATT and CDR2 SNEGSKA (reference sequence). The CDR3 loop spans 13 amino acids.

The chain recombines TRBV5-5 with TRBJ2-7, with no clear D. Germline CDR1 reads SGHKS; CDR2 reads YYEKEE (reference sequence). The CDR3 is 16 residues long. The V end was cut by 1 base, the J end by 0 bases, with 14 bases between. DNA of the CDR3: TGTGCCAGCAGCTTGATGGGGTTTGGGGACTCCTACGAGCAGTACTTC. Translating it yields CASSLMGFGDSYEQYF.

This clonotype was seen a handful of times. The CDR3 DNA reads TGTGCCAGCAGCTTAGAGTATTGGGACCTAACCTACAATGAGCAGTTCTTC. Translation gives CASSLEYWDLTYNEQFF. The genes are TRBV7-9 and TRBJ2-1; D is possibly TRBD1 or TRBD2 (5 bases each). The CDR3 has 17 residues. Trimming shortened V by 1 base and J by 2 bases, and 15 bases separated the two germline ends. CDR1 and CDR2 from the germline V gene are SEHNR and FQNEAQ (reference sequence).

CDR3 region: CASSPWDRGQADTQYF. DNA of the CDR3: TGTGCCAGCAGCCCCTGGGACAGGGGGCAAGCAGATACGCAGTATTTT. The chain employs TRBV5-6 and TRBJ2-3; TRBD1 matches at 12 bases. Per the germline V gene, CDR1 is SGHDT and CDR2 is YYEEEE. The junction had 7 bases not matched to a gene; V was cut back by 4 bases and J by 4 bases. The CDR3 is 16 residues long.

The chain joins TRBV20-1 to TRBJ1-2; D is undetermined. CDR3 length: 14 residues. The germline V and J ends were trimmed by 6 bases and 7 bases, with 21 bases remaining between them. Germline V CDR1 and CDR2: DFQATT, SNEGSKA (reference sequence). CDR3 sequence reads: CSAASRRDDGGYTF. In DNA, the CDR3 is TGCAGTGCGGCTTCTAGGCGCGACGATGGTGGCTACACCTTC.

The gene calls are TRBV2 and TRBJ2-6; D may be TRBD1 or TRBD2 (5 bases each). Germline-derived CDR1 and CDR2 are SNHLY and FYNNEI. The CDR3 length is 15 residues. Trimming pared 6 bases from V and 0 bases from J, leaving 9 bases between. The CDR3 DNA follows: TGTGCCAGCAGGGGGGATTCCTCTGGGGCCAACGTCCTGACTTTC. This translates into CASRGDSSGANVLTF.

The chain couples TRBV5-1 to TRBJ2-5; possible D gene TRBD2, 5 bases. The CDR3 contains 15 residues. Trimming stripped 7 bases from V and 1 base from J, with 17 bases between. Looked up from germline, CDR1 is SGHRS and CDR2 is YFSETQ. CDR3 protein: CASFGVPGTQETQYF. The CDR3, as DNA: TGCGCCAGCTTTGGGGTCCCGGGAACCCAAGAGACCCAGTACTTC.

The chain has TRBV6-1 and TRBJ1-5; no clear D gene. Trimming stripped 0 bases from V and 15 bases from J, with 6 bases between. Germline-derived CDR1 and CDR2 are MNHNS and SASEGT. The CDR3 is made up of 10 amino acids. The CDR3: CASSEARMHF. The CDR3 nucleotides read TGTGCCAGCAGTGAAGCACGGATGCATTTT.

The V call is TRBV6-5, the J call TRBJ1-1; maybe TRBD1 (6 bases). This CDR3 has 13 amino acids. CDR1 and CDR2 (germline): MNHEY, SVGAGI. The V and J ends lost 0 bases and 6 bases respectively, with 8 bases between them. For the CDR3, the DNA is TGTGCCAGCAGTTACTCGAGACAGGCTGAAGCTTTCTTT. As protein: CASSYSRQAEAFF.

This chain joins TRBV7-9 and TRBJ2-3, with 14 positions matching TRBD2. The V segment lost 5 bases and the J segment 9 bases; nucleotides outside the gene matches: 4. Germline values: CDR1 SEHNR, CDR2 FQNEAQ (reference sequence). The CDR3 length is 14 residues. CDR3 sequence: CASSPGLAGGTQYF. CDR3 in DNA: TGTGCCAGCAGCCCAGGACTAGCGGGGGGCACGCAGTATTTT. Based on the CDR3 plus reference TRBV7-9 and TRBJ2-3, the full variable domain is DTGVSQNPRHKITKRGQNVTFRCDPISEHNRLYWYRQTLGQGPEFLTYFQNEAQLEKSRLLSDRFSAERPKGSFSTLEIQRTEQGDSAMYLCASSPGLAGGTQYFGPGTRLTVL.

As for this clonotype: This clone may be a read error of a much larger clone one base away. The gene calls are TRBV12-3 or TRBV12-4 and TRBJ2-4; D possibly matches TRBD1 or TRBD2 (6 bases each). Gene TRBJ2-7 matches the end of the DNA better, so the J call may be wrong. This CDR3 contains 14 residues. CDR3 in DNA: TGTGCCGGCAGTTTAAGAGGGGGAGGCTACGAGCAGTACTTC. This gives the protein CAGSLRGGGYEQYF.

The chain is built from TRBV12-3 or TRBV12-4 and TRBJ2-7, with TRBD1 as a possible D gene (5 bases). Deletions cut 3 bases from V and 2 bases from J, with 11 bases between. The CDR3 covers 14 residues. CDR3 loop: CASSFGRAAYEQYF. CDR3 nucleotide sequence: TGTGCCAGCAGTTTTGGCAGGGCGGCCTACGAGCAGTACTTC.

V gene TRBV10-3 combines with J gene TRBJ2-3, with D possibly being TRBD2 (5 bases). The CDR3 has 13 residues. Germline-derived CDR1 and CDR2 are ENHRY and SYGVKD. V was clipped by 10 bases and J by 3 bases, with 14 bases between them. CDR3 region: CATRDGGTDTQYF. CDR3 DNA: TGTGCCACCAGAGACGGCGGGACAGATACGCAGTATTTT.

This clonotype was counted only a few times. This sequence joins TRBV29-1 and TRBJ1-4; D unresolved. CDR1 and CDR2 from the germline V gene are SQVTM and ANQGSEA. The CDR3 has 12 residues. Trimming removed 6 bases from V and 0 bases from J, with 5 bases in between. The CDR3 coding sequence is TGCAGCGTCCAGGCAACTAATGAAAAACTGTTTTTT. Encoded protein: CSVQATNEKLFF.

The chain joins TRBV20-1 to TRBJ1-1; D ambiguous. Per germline, CDR1 DFQATT and CDR2 SNEGSKA (reference sequence). There are 13 residues in the CDR3. Trimming took off 5 bases at V and 3 bases at J, with 13 bases between the two ends. The CDR3: CSAPVGWDTEAFF. The CDR3 DNA is TGCAGTGCTCCGGTGGGATGGGACACTGAAGCTTTCTTT.

This sequence joins TRBV3-1 and TRBJ2-3; D not certain. The CDR3 runs 13 residues. Germline CDR1 reads LGHDT; CDR2 reads YNNKEL (reference sequence). The germline V and J ends were trimmed by 1 base and 7 bases, with 9 bases remaining between them. CDR3 in DNA: TGTGCCAGCAGCCAAGGGACGGTGAATACGCAGTATTTT. It is translated as CASSQGTVNTQYF.

V gene TRBV12-3 or TRBV12-4 combines with J gene TRBJ2-7, with 8 bases aligning to TRBD2. This CDR3 spans 15 amino acids. J gave up 7 bases and V 6 bases, and 14 bases lay outside the gene matches. The DNA of the CDR3 is TGTGCCAGCAGCCCTCATTCGGGTCCGGGGGGGGAGCAGTACTTC. It translates to CASSPHSGPGGEQYF.

This chain connects TRBV20-1 to TRBJ2-3, with 11 bases that match TRBD2. The trim removed 6 bases at V and 3 bases at J, leaving 8 bases unmatched. From germline, CDR1 is DFQATT and CDR2 SNEGSKA (reference sequence). The CDR3 runs to 15 residues. The CDR3 DNA reads TGCAGTGCGTTACTAGCGGGGGAGTTTACAGATACGCAGTATTTT. Translating gives CSALLAGEFTDTQYF.

The chain carries TRBV6-5 and TRBJ2-7; D tentatively reads TRBD1 or TRBD2 (5 bases each). The V and J ends lost 2 bases and 6 bases respectively, with 17 bases between them. The germline V gene encodes CDR1 MNHEY and CDR2 SVGAGI. This CDR3 contains 15 residues. The CDR3 coding sequence is TGTGCCAGCAGTTACAGGGACGGGACGGGTCGCGAGCAGTACTTC. This codes for CASSYRDGTGREQYF.

This chain joins TRBV5-1 and TRBJ2-3; D perhaps matches TRBD1 (5 bases). Trimming cost V 0 bases and J 1 base, with 12 bases left between them. The CDR3 runs to 16 residues. Germline V gives CDR1 SGHRS, CDR2 YFSETQ. The CDR3 sequence: CASSLDAGSGTDTQYF. The CDR3 nucleotides are TGCGCCAGCAGCTTGGACGCAGGGTCAGGCACAGATACGCAGTATTTT.

The sample holds many counts of this clonotype. The chain uses TRBV10-1 and TRBJ2-5; D gene unclear. V lost 2 bases and J 3 bases, leaving 13 bases between the germline ends. The CDR3 covers 15 residues. CDR1 and CDR2 (germline): WNHNN, SYGVQD (reference sequence). CDR3 in DNA: TGCGCCAGCAGTGAGCGGTCCGGACGGAAAGAGACCCAGTACTTC. It is translated as CASSERSGRKETQYF.

CDR3 amino acids: CASSLDFGGGREGNNEQFF. The CDR3 nucleotides read TGTGCCAGCAGCTTAGATTTTGGTGGGGGCAGGGAAGGGAACAATGAGCAGTTCTTC. This sequence joins TRBV11-2 and TRBJ2-1; weak D call: TRBD1 (6 bases). The germline V gene has CDR1 SGHAT and CDR2 FQNNGV. V was trimmed by 0 bases and J by 5 bases, leaving 23 bases between them. This CDR3 is 19 amino acids long.

V is TRBV15 and J is TRBJ2-5, with D perhaps matching TRBD2 (5 bases). V was shortened by 0 bases and J by 11 bases, with 13 bases between the two germline ends. CDR1 and CDR2 from the germline V gene are LNHNV and YYDKDF (reference sequence). The CDR3 length is 13 residues. Here the CDR3 DNA reads TGTGCCACCAGCAGAGATCTACGGGATGAGCAGTACTTC. Its protein is CATSRDLRDEQYF.

J is TRBJ2-5 and V is TRBV29-1, with a possible D match to TRBD1 (5 bases). The CDR3 length is 13 residues. The ends were cut back, 5 bases at V and 5 bases at J, with 15 bases in the middle. The germline V gene encodes CDR1 SQVTM and CDR2 ANQGSEA. CDR3 protein: CSVPGGASETQYF. In DNA, the CDR3 is TGCAGCGTTCCCGGTGGGGCGAGTGAGACCCAGTACTTC.

This clonotype has just a few counts. The genes are TRBV11-1 and TRBJ2-2; D might be TRBD2 (6 bases). The germline V and J ends were trimmed by 6 bases and 2 bases, with 13 bases remaining between them. The germline V gene encodes CDR1 SGHAT and CDR2 FQDESV (reference sequence). The CDR3 is 15 amino acids. CDR3 in amino acids: CASRGGTLNTGELFF. CDR3 sequence (DNA): TGTGCCAGCAGGGGCGGGACTCTCAACACCGGGGAGCTGTTTTTT.